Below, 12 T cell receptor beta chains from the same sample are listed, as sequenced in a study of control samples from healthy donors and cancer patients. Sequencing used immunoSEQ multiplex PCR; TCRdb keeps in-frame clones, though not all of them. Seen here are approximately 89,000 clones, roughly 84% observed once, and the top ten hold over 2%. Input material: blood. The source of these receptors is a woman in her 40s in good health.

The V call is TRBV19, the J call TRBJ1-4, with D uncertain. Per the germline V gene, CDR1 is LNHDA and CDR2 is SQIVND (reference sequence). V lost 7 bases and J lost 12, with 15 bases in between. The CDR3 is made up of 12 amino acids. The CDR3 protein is CASNDMGRELFF. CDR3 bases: TGTGCCAGTAACGATATGGGGAGGGAACTGTTTTTT.

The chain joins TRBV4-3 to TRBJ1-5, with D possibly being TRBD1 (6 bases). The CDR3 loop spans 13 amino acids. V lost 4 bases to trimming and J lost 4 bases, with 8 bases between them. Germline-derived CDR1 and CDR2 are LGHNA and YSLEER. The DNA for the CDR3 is TGCGCCAGCAGCCCAGGACAGAATCAGCCCCAGCATTTT. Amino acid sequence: CASSPGQNQPQHF.

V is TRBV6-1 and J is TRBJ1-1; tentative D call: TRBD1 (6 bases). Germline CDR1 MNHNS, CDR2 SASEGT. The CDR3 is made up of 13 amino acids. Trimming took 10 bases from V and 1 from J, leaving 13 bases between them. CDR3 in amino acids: CATSGTTNTEAFF. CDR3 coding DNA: TGTGCCACCTCCGGGACAACGAACACTGAAGCTTTCTTT.

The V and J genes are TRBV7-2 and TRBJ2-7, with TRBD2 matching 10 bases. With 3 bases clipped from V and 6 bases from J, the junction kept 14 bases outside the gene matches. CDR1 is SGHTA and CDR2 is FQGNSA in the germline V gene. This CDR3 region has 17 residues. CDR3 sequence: CASSFKRGGLFFPEQYF. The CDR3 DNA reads TGTGCCAGCAGCTTCAAGCGGGGGGGCCTCTTCTTTCCCGAGCAGTACTTC.

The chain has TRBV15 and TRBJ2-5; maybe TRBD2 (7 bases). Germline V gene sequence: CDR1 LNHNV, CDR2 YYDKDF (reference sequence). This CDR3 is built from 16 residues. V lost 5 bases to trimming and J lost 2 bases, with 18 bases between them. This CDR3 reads CATSSGRGGRQETQYF. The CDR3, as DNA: TGTGCCACCAGCTCGGGGAGGGGGGGCCGGCAAGAGACCCAGTACTTC.

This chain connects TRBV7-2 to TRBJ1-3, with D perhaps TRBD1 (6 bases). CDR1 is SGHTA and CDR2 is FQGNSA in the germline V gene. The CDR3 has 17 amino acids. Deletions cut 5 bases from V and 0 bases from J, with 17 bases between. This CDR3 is CASSPQPTGLSGNTIYF. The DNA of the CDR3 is TGTGCCAGCAGCCCACAACCTACAGGGCTCTCTGGAAACACCATATATTTT.

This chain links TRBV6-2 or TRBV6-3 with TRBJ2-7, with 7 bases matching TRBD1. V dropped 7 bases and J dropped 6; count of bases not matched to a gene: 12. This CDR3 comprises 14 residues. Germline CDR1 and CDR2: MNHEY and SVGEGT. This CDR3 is CASTPDRVEREQYF. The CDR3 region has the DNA TGTGCCAGCACCCCCGACAGGGTGGAACGCGAGCAGTACTTC.

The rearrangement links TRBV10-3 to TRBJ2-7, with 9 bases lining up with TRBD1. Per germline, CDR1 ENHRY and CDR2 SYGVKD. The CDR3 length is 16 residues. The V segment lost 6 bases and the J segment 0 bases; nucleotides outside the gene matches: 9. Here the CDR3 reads CAISETGTGSSYEQYF. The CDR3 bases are TGTGCCATCAGCGAAACTGGGACAGGGAGCTCCTACGAGCAGTACTTC.

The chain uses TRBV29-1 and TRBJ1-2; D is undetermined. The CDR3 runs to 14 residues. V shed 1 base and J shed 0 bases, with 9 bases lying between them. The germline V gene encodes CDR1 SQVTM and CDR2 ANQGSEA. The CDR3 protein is CSVEGSRANYGYTF. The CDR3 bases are TGCAGCGTTGAAGGGTCGAGAGCTAACTATGGCTACACCTTC.

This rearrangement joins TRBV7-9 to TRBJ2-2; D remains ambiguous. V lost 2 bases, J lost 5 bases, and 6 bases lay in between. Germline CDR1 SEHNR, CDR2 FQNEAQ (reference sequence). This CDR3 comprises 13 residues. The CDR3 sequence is CASSLSLTGELFF. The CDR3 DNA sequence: TGTGCCAGCAGCTTATCTCTGACCGGGGAGCTGTTTTTT.

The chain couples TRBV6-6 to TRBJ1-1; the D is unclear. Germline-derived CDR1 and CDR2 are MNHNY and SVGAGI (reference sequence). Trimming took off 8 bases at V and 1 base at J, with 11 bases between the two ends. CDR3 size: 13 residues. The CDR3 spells CASAREANTEAFF. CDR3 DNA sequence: TGTGCCAGCGCCCGGGAAGCGAACACTGAAGCTTTCTTT.

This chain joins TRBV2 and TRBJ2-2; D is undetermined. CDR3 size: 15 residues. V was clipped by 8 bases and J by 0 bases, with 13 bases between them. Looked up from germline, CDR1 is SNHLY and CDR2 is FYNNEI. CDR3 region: CASRIGNSNTGELFF. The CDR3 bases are TGTGCCAGCCGAATAGGAAATTCGAACACCGGGGAGCTGTTTTTT.